Given below is one T cell receptor (beta chain) in context. It has no known antigen specificity. Base qualities were left out, and no much larger clone turns up one base away. These data are taken from a study of shared clonotypes between healthy human individuals (dated by TCRdb to about 2020). In terms of the full investigation: A few men and two women, aged 18 to 49 years, made up the cohort. Libraries were prepared and TCR repertoires were sequenced by different laboratories using diverse techniques, in order to increase sequencing depth and limit assay-specific biases. Between about 0.9 and 8.9 billion PBMCs per donor were obtained by leukapheresis. To estimate repertoire size and how much clonotypes are shared between individuals, the study performed deep sequencing of blood TCR repertoires from roughly five healthy adults. For each donor, three plates each were used for CD4 naive and CD4 memory, two plates were used for CD8 naive, and one plate was used for CD8 memory.

Using the deep immunoSEQ assay, multiplex PCR amplified TCR CDR3 regions from genomic DNA. Extracted genomic DNA from each cell subset was distributed evenly across all wells of several immunoSEQ 96-well plates, and each plate was treated as a replicate. For sorted subsets, each replicate PCR was loaded with roughly 0.2 ug genomic DNA, equivalent to 30,000 or so T cell genomes. Purified libraries were measured with a Qubit 3.0 fluorometer, size-checked on a Bioanalyzer 2100, and measured again with the KAPA Library Quantification kit. A separate single-read 150-cycle Illumina NextSeq 550 flow cell was used to sequence each immunoSEQ 96-well plate. The authors' pipeline ran thus. Because only junctional sequences without quality scores were contained in the immunoSEQ output, filtering matching that applied to full-length reads could not be performed. Sequences were annotated with PyIR, a Python wrapper for IgBLAST v1.9, using IMGT germline references to assign V/J genes and CDR3. Reads were filtered out if the reads had weak V/J assignments (E-value above 1e-6), no CDR3, stop codons, out-of-frame junctions, or ambiguous translated residues. V3J clonotypes were defined by identical inferred V gene, J gene, and CDR3 amino acid sequence. Percentage overlap between repertoires was computed as shared unique clonotypes divided by the size of the smaller repertoire. Richness of each repertoire was evaluated using RTK rarefaction, the Chao1 estimator, and Recon v2.1 estimates of unobserved clonotypes. OLGA was used to compute generation probabilities for all TCRbeta clonotypes that the gDNA method yielded from a few donors. Entries here come from immuneACCESS through TCRdb and include only in-frame sequences with V and J called. Some clones fail to appear in such tables; in the studies checked, an unresolved V gene covers under half of the shortfall, and the cause of the remainder is unknown. V, J and clone size reflect that table, while D and trimming were determined from the DNA. In all, the sample holds roughly 1,600,000 clones, and approximately 98.5% of those were seen once. The ten largest account for 0.36% of the sample.

The germline V gene (reference sequence) specifies SGHNT as CDR1 and YYREEE as CDR2. V and J lose 0 bases and 4 bases, and a span of 18 bases separates them. Counted from cysteine to phenylalanine, this CDR3 has 17 amino acids. Only the CDR3 portion is preserved as DNA: 51 bases, with reading frame beginning at the first base. The donors were healthy, HIV-negative adults who had no recently reported acute infections or vaccinations. All donors were Caucasian adults living in Nashville, Tennessee, USA. CD4+ T cells were enriched by magnetic negative selection, after which naive cells were positively selected on CD45RA and the negative fraction was taken as the memory subset. Blood was collected by leukapheresis, and PBMCs were isolated by Ficoll-Histopaque density gradient centrifugation and then cryopreserved in liquid nitrogen vapor phase. Analytical flow cytometry was used to check the purity and quantity of each magnetically sorted T cell population. From each sorted fraction, genomic DNA was isolated and quantified by UV absorbance on a Nanodrop 2000c.

Here is what the overall study found, with its caveats: Sampling was limited to blood, and TCR repertoires in tissue likely differ from TCR repertoires in blood. Larger estimated clonotype richness was generally found for naive subsets than for memory subsets. Roughly 5% of naive CD4, around 4% of naive CD8, roughly 2.4% of memory CD4, and approximately 0.39% of memory CD8 clonotypes were shared across several donors. Pairwise subsampling led to the expectation that sequencing depth would affect the degree of clonotype sharing among donors. Compared with non-shared clonotypes, the clonotypes found in all four sorted-subset donors had higher generation probabilities. Because the study included only a small number of donors, the genetic and exposure-history diversity represented was limited. Incomplete sequencing was indicated by rarefaction of sorted-subset datasets, despite the large sequencing depth.

The source of this sequence is a man aged 25 to 40 in good health. This sequence uses TRBV5-4 and TRBJ2-3, and TRBD2 may be the D gene, going by 6 matching bases. Sequences were obtained from naive CD4+ T cells sorted from blood. What the cell subset or site label conveys for this sample: CD45RA+ positively selected. In nucleotides, the sequence is TGTGCCAGCAGCTTGGAGGGCAGGCGGGACCGGCCAGATACGCAGTATTTT. It translates to CASSLEGRRDRPDTQYF.